Listed here are 19 T cell receptor beta chains from one sample, sequenced in a study of CD8 T cells in Susac syndrome. With random hexamers, roughly 0.45 to 1 ug RNA was reverse transcribed. TCRdb itself ran the immunoSEQ multiplex PCR reads through MiXCR, one entry per CDR3 protein. The table records about 150,000 distinct CDR3 sequences, nearly 97% of them present only once. Source material: CD8+ T cells from PBMCs. The receptor set was obtained from a human donor with multiple sclerosis.

The V call is TRBV30, the J call TRBJ2-7; the match to TRBD2 covers 7 bases. J was trimmed by 4 bases and V by 4 bases; bases with no gene match: 7. Germline loops: CDR1 GTSNPN, CDR2 SVGIG (reference sequence). CDR3 length: 13 residues. The CDR3 nucleotides read TGTGCCTGGAATGAAGCGGGGTGGTACGAGCAGTACTTC. Encoded protein: CAWNEAGWYEQYF.

The rearrangement links TRBV12-3 or TRBV12-4 to TRBJ2-7; 7 nucleotides agree with TRBD2. V gave up 4 bases and J gave up 5 bases; unmatched junction bases: 5. The CDR3 extends over 13 amino acids. The CDR3 loop is CASSSGRGDEQYV. The CDR3 nucleotides are TGTGCCAGCAGTTCGGGACGGGGGGACGAGCAGTACGTC.

This chain joins TRBV7-9 and TRBJ1-1; 7 nucleotides match TRBD1. J lost 3 bases, V lost 3 bases, and 10 bases had no gene match. The length of the CDR3 is 16 residues. Germline lookup yields CDR1 SEHNR and CDR2 FQNEAQ (reference sequence). DNA for the CDR3: TGTGCCAGCAGCTTGGGGCCGCAGGGGGGTTACACTGAAGCTTTCTTT. Protein sequence: CASSLGPQGGYTEAFF.

This clonotype was recorded once. The J gene is TRBJ1-1, the V gene TRBV29-1; the D gene is possibly TRBD1 (6 bases). CDR1 SQVTM and CDR2 ANQGSEA come from the germline V gene. This CDR3 has 12 amino acids. Trimming removed 8 bases at V and 6 bases at J, with 16 bases between. The CDR3 spells CSSEGGLAEAFF. Written as DNA, the CDR3 is TGCAGCTCGGAGGGGGGCTTGGCTGAAGCTTTCTTT.

Only one count was recorded for this clonotype. This chain links TRBV20-1 with TRBJ2-3, with a weak D call TRBD1 (6 bases). This CDR3 is built from 16 residues. Trimming shortened V by 0 bases and J by 2 bases, and 15 bases separated the two germline ends. CDR1 and CDR2 (germline): DFQATT, SNEGSKA (reference sequence). CDR3 amino acids: CSARDHRARATDTQYF. CDR3 in DNA: TGCAGTGCTAGAGATCACAGGGCTAGGGCCACAGATACGCAGTATTTT.

The CDR3 nucleotides read TGTGCCAGCAGCCAAGATCGAATGGACAGGCCTCCATACAATGAGCAGTTCTTC. Protein sequence: CASSQDRMDRPPYNEQFF. This rearrangement joins TRBV3-1 to TRBJ2-1; 7 bases match TRBD1. Losses at the gene ends were 0 bases for V and 4 bases for J; bases not matched to a gene: 12. This CDR3 has 18 amino acids. Germline assignment: CDR1 LGHDT and CDR2 YNNKEL (reference sequence).

The chain has TRBV27 and TRBJ2-2; D uncertain. V gave up 0 bases and J gave up 6 bases, with 5 bases separating them. Germline CDR1 and CDR2: MNHEY and SMNVEV (reference sequence). The CDR3 covers 13 residues. Written as DNA, the CDR3 is TGTGCCAGCAGTTTATCTCCGGCCGGGGAGCTGTTTTTT. Encoded protein: CASSLSPAGELFF.

CDR3 sequence: CASSRSSGTRETQYF. CDR3 in DNA: TGTGCCAGCAGCCGGTCTAGCGGAACCCGAGAGACCCAGTACTTC. This chain links TRBV7-9 with TRBJ2-5, with 7 positions matching TRBD2. The CDR3 is made up of 15 amino acids. Per germline, CDR1 SEHNR and CDR2 FQNEAQ (reference sequence). With 5 bases clipped from V and 4 bases from J, the junction kept 10 bases outside the gene matches. The complete variable domain, with remaining parts taken from reference TRBV7-9 and TRBJ2-5, reads DTGVSQNPRHKITKRGQNVTFRCDPISEHNRLYWYRQTLGQGPEFLTYFQNEAQLEKSRLLSDRFSAERPKGSFSTLEIQRTEQGDSAMYLCASSRSSGTRETQYFGPGTRLLVL.

The chain is built from TRBV5-1 and TRBJ1-5; 7 bases are a match to TRBD1. CDR1 SGHRS and CDR2 YFSETQ come from the germline V gene. This CDR3 comprises 15 residues. V was pared by 0 bases and J by 5 bases, with 5 bases of the junction left unmatched. DNA for the CDR3: TGCGCCAGCAGCTTGGGCCACAGGGGCGATCAGCCCCAGCATTTT. This translates into CASSLGHRGDQPQHF.

This chain joins TRBV30 and TRBJ2-1; possible D gene TRBD1, 6 bases. V was cut by 5 bases and J by 0 bases, with 14 bases left in between. Germline V lookup: CDR1 GTSNPN, CDR2 SVGIG (reference sequence). The CDR3 spans 15 residues. CDR3 region: CAWDITGSSYNEQFF. The CDR3 DNA reads as TGTGCCTGGGACATTACAGGGAGCTCCTACAATGAGCAGTTCTTC.

The rearrangement uses TRBV6-2 or TRBV6-3 and TRBJ2-1, with D perhaps assigned TRBD1 or TRBD2 (6 bases each). This CDR3 comprises 19 residues. CDR1 MNHEY and CDR2 SVGEGT come from the germline V gene. Trimming pared 0 bases from V and 8 bases from J, leaving 26 bases between. The CDR3 DNA reads TGTGCCAGCAGTTACTCGCAATGGCCGGGGGCGGCCGTGGTTTATGAGCAGTTCTTC. It specifies CASSYSQWPGAAVVYEQFF.

The count of this clonotype is one. The chain links TRBV20-1 to TRBJ2-7; no clear D. This CDR3 has 15 residues. Germline CDR1 is DFQATT and CDR2 is SNEGSKA (reference sequence). The V end lost 0 bases, the J end lost 0 bases, and 12 bases lay between the germline ends. The DNA of the CDR3 is TGCAGTGCTAGAGAATTCAGCTCCCTCTCCTACGAGCAGTACTTC. This sequence encodes CSAREFSSLSYEQYF.

V gene TRBV29-1 combines with J gene TRBJ2-1, with no clear D. The ends were cut back, 1 base at V and 4 bases at J, with 11 bases in the middle. The CDR3 is 14 amino acids. Germline V lookup: CDR1 SQVTM, CDR2 ANQGSEA. CDR3 residues: CSVEGWQRYNEQFF. The CDR3 nucleotides read TGCAGCGTTGAAGGGTGGCAAAGGTACAATGAGCAGTTCTTC.

The V call is TRBV30, the J call TRBJ1-6; the D gene is possibly TRBD1 (5 bases). The V end was cut by 2 bases, the J end by 14 bases, with 13 bases between. Germline values: CDR1 GTSNPN, CDR2 SVGIG (reference sequence). This CDR3 spans 12 amino acids. This CDR3 is CAWSIGLGALHF. CDR3 sequence (DNA): TGTGCCTGGAGTATTGGACTGGGGGCCCTCCACTTT.

The V gene is TRBV9, the J gene TRBJ2-3; D gene uncertain. Trimming stripped 3 bases from V and 2 bases from J, with 16 bases between. Germline lookup yields CDR1 SGDLS and CDR2 YYNGEE. The CDR3 is 16 residues long. The CDR3 DNA is TGTGCCAGCAGCGCCCAGATTGGGGTCATCACAGATACGCAGTATTTT. This codes for CASSAQIGVITDTQYF. The full variable domain, with the rest looked up from reference TRBV9 and TRBJ2-3, is DSGVTQTPKHLITATGQRVTLRCSPRSGDLSVYWYQQSLDQGLQFLIQYYNGEERAKGNILERFSAQQFPDLHSELNLSSLELGDSALYFCASSAQIGVITDTQYFGPGTRLTVL.

The CDR3 nucleotides are TGTGCCAGCGGATTCCTGGGACAGGGCGAGCAGTACGTC. This sequence encodes CASGFLGQGEQYV. The chain combines TRBV6-1 with TRBJ2-7; 9 bases align to TRBD1. Per the germline V gene, CDR1 is MNHNS and CDR2 is SASEGT. Trimming took 8 bases from V and 6 from J; bases not matched to a gene: 8. The CDR3 has 13 amino acids.

This clonotype was observed a handful of times. The V call is TRBV5-6, the J call TRBJ1-6; TRBD1 matches at 8 bases. This CDR3 contains 14 residues. CDR1 is SGHDT, CDR2 YYEEEE, per germline. V gave up 4 bases and J gave up 7 bases; unmatched junction bases: 4. For the CDR3, the DNA is TGTGCCAGCAGCCCCGGACAGGGAAATTCACCCCTCCACTTT. It specifies CASSPGQGNSPLHF.

The chain links TRBV27 to TRBJ2-3; D call uncertain. This CDR3 spans 11 amino acids. V gave up 10 bases and J gave up 8 bases, with 13 bases separating them. Germline V gives CDR1 MNHEY, CDR2 SMNVEV (reference sequence). CDR3 in DNA: TGTGCCATCCACGCCGGAGCTACGCAGTATTTT. Its translation: CAIHAGATQYF.

The chain employs TRBV27 and TRBJ1-5; D is uncertain. CDR3 length equals 12 residues. Trimming cost V 6 bases and J 8 bases, with 11 bases left between them. The germline V gene has CDR1 MNHEY and CDR2 SMNVEV (reference sequence). CDR3: CASSRGGEPQHF. In DNA form, the CDR3 reads TGTGCCAGCAGCCGGGGTGGCGAGCCCCAGCATTTT.